This T cell receptor (beta chain) appears in the sequencing data of a study of T cells in tumors after PD-1 blockade (dated by TCRdb to between 2018 and 2021). General notes on the study: Patients were excluded if they had prior checkpoint blockade, use of systemic immunosuppressants, or recent radiotherapy or other anti-cancer therapy within 4 weeks. Patients were treated with either pembrolizumab 200 mg every 3 weeks or cemiplimab 350 mg every 2 weeks. Some patients also continued taking vismodegib 150 mg daily during anti-PD-1 treatment. Peripheral blood samples averaged around 110,000 TCR templates (range roughly 24,679-270,000) and 36,536 unique clonotypes. The study performed paired single-cell RNA and TCR sequencing on site-matched tumors from BCC or SCC patients before and after anti-PD-1 therapy. To compare clonotypes in blood versus tumor, bulk TCR sequencing was run on approximately 11 peripheral blood samples drawn from several patients. RECIST version 1.1 was used to evaluate clinical response.

General conclusions and limits of the study: The source of novel T cell clones was not identified, and lymphoid organs or rare unexpanded clones within the tumor or the tumor periphery could be included among the possible sources. About 41% of tumor TCR clonotypes were found in blood, and some novel exhausted tumor clones appeared in pre-treatment blood, suggesting peripheral recruitment.

This clone was observed a handful of times. Its cognate antigen has yet to be identified. No per-base quality is available; no much larger clone lies one base away. Deep TCRbeta sequencing was performed with the immunoSEQ platform. Regarding the original processing steps: Only productive rearrangements were exported from the immunoSEQ Analyzer for further analysis. T cell phenotypes were assigned to bulk TCRbeta clonotypes by matching the clonotypes to single-cell RNA+TCR-seq clones with the same TCRbeta sequence. Clone enrichment in tumor was calculated as tumor frequency divided by PBMC frequency from bulk TCR sequencing. GLIPH was used to sort TCRs into specificity groups, which are clusters of distinct TCRs that likely recognize common antigens through shared CDR3 motifs. Here the immuneACCESS table is served through TCRdb, limited to in-frame sequences with V and J called. Missing clones are a known gap in these copies; in checked studies unresolved V genes cover under half, and the rest lacks a known reason. V, J and clone size were drawn from that table, and D and trimming were deduced from the DNA. Counted in this sample were roughly 50,000 clones; 81% of them appeared once. The top ten clonotypes cover 4% to 5% of the sample.

The V end gives up 4 bases and the J end 5 bases, leaving 5 bases in the junction not matched to a gene. Counted from cysteine to phenylalanine, this CDR3 has 14 amino acids. The CDR3 DNA has 42 bases and is translated from base 1. CDR1 and CDR2 are read off the germline V gene (reference sequence) as SEHNR and FQNEAQ. What the time point label conveys for this sample: before anti-PD-1 therapy. Genomic DNA extracted from tumor biopsies or peripheral blood was used for bulk TCRbeta sequencing, with input ranging from roughly 600 ng to 6,004 ng. Histologically proven advanced or metastatic basal or squamous cell carcinoma was present in all patients, all of whom were poor candidates for surgical resection. Of the 11 patients in the basal cell carcinoma cohort, roughly 8 underwent bulk tumor TCR sequencing.

Recombination connected TRBV7-9 to TRBJ1-1; 9 junctional bases match TRBD1. The source was PBMCs, collected before anti-PD-1 treatment. The sequence came from a human donor with basal cell carcinoma. The CDR3 region has the sequence CASSSTGGKTEAFF. The DNA reads TGTGCCAGCAGCTCCACAGGGGGCAAGACTGAAGCTTTCTTT.